These T cell receptor beta chains were read from a single sample in a study of T cells after yellow fever vaccination. TCRdb fed the 5' RACE reads into MiXCR, producing one record per CDR3 protein. The table lists more than 300,000 distinct CDR3 sequences, 6.8% of them singletons, with about 18% in the top ten. Sequences were derived from PBMCs, sampled more than 35 days after the first yellow fever vaccination. The source of these receptors is a man aged 18 to 35 who received the YFV17D yellow fever vaccine. Both conserved end residues are part of each CDR3. D genes are given only for firm matches. Clone size is shown for a subset of rows, as once, few, many or a class of expanded clone.

J,D,V,size,DNA,CDR3
TRBJ2-1,NA,TRBV27,few,TGTGCCAGCAGTTTTTTCAGGGCCTACAATGAGCAGTTCTTC,CASSFFRAYNEQFF
TRBJ2-7,NA,TRBV5-4,NA,TGTGCCAGCAGCTCAGGCGGGACCGAGCAGTACTTC,CASSSGGTEQYF
TRBJ2-6,NA,TRBV7-2,many,TGTGCCAGCAGCCTCTCGACTAGTAATGGTGGGGCCAACGTCCTGACTTTC,CASSLSTSNGGANVLTF
TRBJ2-1,NA,TRBV18,few,TGTGCCAGCTCACCACGGGACACCGCCTACAATGAGCAGTTCTTC,CASSPRDTAYNEQFF
TRBJ2-3,TRBD2,TRBV5-1,NA,TGCGCCAGCAGCTTGGGATGGACTAGCGGGGCCACAGATACGCAGTATTTT,CASSLGWTSGATDTQYF
TRBJ2-1,NA,TRBV18,NA,TGTGCCAGCTCACCAGATTCAACAGATGAGCAGTTCTTC,CASSPDSTDEQFF
TRBJ2-1,TRBD1,TRBV5-1,many,TGCGCCAGCACCCATCGGACAGGGGGCGCGAGCTCCTACAATGAGCAGTTCTTC,CASTHRTGGASSYNEQFF
TRBJ2-7,TRBD2,TRBV20-1,NA,TGCAGTGCCAGGGAGGGGCGCTACGAGCAGTACTTC,CSAREGRYEQYF
TRBJ2-3,NA,TRBV24-1,few,TGTGCCACCAGCGAGGGACGGGTAGGTGGAGATACGCAGTATTTT,CATSEGRVGGDTQYF
TRBJ2-2,TRBD1,TRBV20-1,NA,TGCAGTGCTAGAGGTCAGGGGGCCGGGGAGCTGTTTTTT,CSARGQGAGELFF
TRBJ2-1,TRBD1,TRBV5-1,many,TGCGCCAGCGGGACAGGGGCGGACAATGAGCAGTTCTTC,CASGTGADNEQFF
TRBJ2-2,NA,TRBV5-4,NA,TGTGCCAGCACCTCGGCGGAGGCACTGGCGGGGACCGGGGAGCTGTTTTTT,CASTSAEALAGTGELFF
TRBJ2-3,TRBD2,TRBV5-1,few,TGCGCCAGCAGCTTGGATGGGAGACTAGCGGGGGCCAGCACAGATACGCAGTATTTT,CASSLDGRLAGASTDTQYF
TRBJ2-3,NA,TRBV30,many,TGTGCCTGGAGTGTATTAATTGGGGCAGATACGCAGTATTTT,CAWSVLIGADTQYF
TRBJ2-3,NA,TRBV7-3,NA,TGTGCCAGCAGCTCCACAGGGTCTGGGACAGATACGCAGTATTTT,CASSSTGSGTDTQYF
TRBJ2-3,NA,TRBV4-2,many,TGTGCCAGCAGCCAAGATAGGCCACGGGATACGCAGTATTTT,CASSQDRPRDTQYF
TRBJ1-2,NA,TRBV12-3/TRBV12-4,NA,TGTGCCAGCAGTTTACTCACATCCTATGGCTACACCTTC,CASSLLTSYGYTF
TRBJ2-6,NA,TRBV10-3,few,TGTGCCATCAGTGAGCCGGGTGGACGGGGGACTGGGGCCAACGTCCTGACTTTC,CAISEPGGRGTGANVLTF
TRBJ2-3,TRBD2,TRBV29-1,NA,TGCAGCGCGATACAGGAAATACTAGCGGGGTACACAGATACGCAGTATTTT,CSAIQEILAGYTDTQYF
TRBJ2-1,NA,TRBV10-3,NA,TGTGCCGCCAGACCCCCCTCCTACAATGAGCAGTTCTTC,CAARPPSYNEQFF
TRBJ2-5,TRBD2,TRBV5-1,many,TGCGCCAGCAGCCCCGGGACTAGCGGGCAAGAGACCCAGTACTTC,CASSPGTSGQETQYF
TRBJ2-6,NA,TRBV6-5,few,TGTGCCAGCAGTTCAGGGGATTCCGGGGCCAACGTCCTGACTTTC,CASSSGDSGANVLTF
TRBJ2-3,NA,TRBV6-2/TRBV6-3,NA,TGTGCCAGCAGTGATCCGGGGCGGGATACGCAGTATTTT,CASSDPGRDTQYF
TRBJ2-7,TRBD1,TRBV4-2,NA,TGTGCCAGCAGCCCAGACAGGGCCCGCTACGAGCAGTACTTC,CASSPDRARYEQYF
TRBJ2-1,NA,TRBV4-1,few,TGCGCCAGCAGCCAAGAGGGGACCTTCCATGAGCAGTTCTTC,CASSQEGTFHEQFF
TRBJ2-7,TRBD2,TRBV4-3,NA,TGCGCCAGCAGCCAAGGCCTGTGGGGAGCGGGGGACGAGCAGTACTTC,CASSQGLWGAGDEQYF
TRBJ2-2,NA,TRBV4-2,many,TGTGCCAGCAGCCAAGACTGGGCGGAGCTGTTTTTT,CASSQDWAELFF
TRBJ2-3,NA,TRBV20-1,few,TGCAGTGCTAGAGATGCGATGGGCACAGATACGCAGTATTTT,CSARDAMGTDTQYF
TRBJ2-7,NA,TRBV6-2/TRBV6-3,few,TGTGCCAGCAGTGTAGACGGAAACGAGCAGTACTTC,CASSVDGNEQYF
TRBJ2-1,TRBD2,TRBV12-3/TRBV12-4,NA,TGTGCCTTCATGGGGGGGATCGACATCAATGAGCAGTTCTTC,CAFMGGIDINEQFF
TRBJ2-2,NA,TRBV7-9,many,TGTGCCAGCAGTCGCGGGGCTAACACCGGGGAGCTGTTTTTT,CASSRGANTGELFF
TRBJ2-3,TRBD2,TRBV7-3,few,TGTGCCAGCAGCCCCTTGACTAGCTCAGATACGCAGTATTTT,CASSPLTSSDTQYF
TRBJ2-7,NA,TRBV5-6,few,TGTGCCAGCAGCTTATTTGGCGCCTACGAGCAGTACTTC,CASSLFGAYEQYF
TRBJ1-5,NA,TRBV15,many,TGTGCCACCAGCAGAGATAGGGGCCGGAATCAGCCCCAGCATTTT,CATSRDRGRNQPQHF
TRBJ1-5,NA,TRBV7-2,many,TGTGCCAGCAGCTTAGGTTCGCGGGGCTCCGGCCAGCCCCAGCATTTT,CASSLGSRGSGQPQHF
TRBJ1-2,NA,TRBV10-3,few,TGTGCCATCAGTGAATCGGCCTATGGCTACACCTTC,CAISESAYGYTF
TRBJ1-2,TRBD1,TRBV7-9,few,TGTGCCAGCAGCTCAAGCTCTTGGACAGGGTATAACTATGGCTACACCTTC,CASSSSSWTGYNYGYTF
TRBJ2-6,TRBD1,TRBV7-9,few,TGTGCCAGCAGCTTGGACAGGGGTACGGGGGCCAACGTCCTGACTTTC,CASSLDRGTGANVLTF